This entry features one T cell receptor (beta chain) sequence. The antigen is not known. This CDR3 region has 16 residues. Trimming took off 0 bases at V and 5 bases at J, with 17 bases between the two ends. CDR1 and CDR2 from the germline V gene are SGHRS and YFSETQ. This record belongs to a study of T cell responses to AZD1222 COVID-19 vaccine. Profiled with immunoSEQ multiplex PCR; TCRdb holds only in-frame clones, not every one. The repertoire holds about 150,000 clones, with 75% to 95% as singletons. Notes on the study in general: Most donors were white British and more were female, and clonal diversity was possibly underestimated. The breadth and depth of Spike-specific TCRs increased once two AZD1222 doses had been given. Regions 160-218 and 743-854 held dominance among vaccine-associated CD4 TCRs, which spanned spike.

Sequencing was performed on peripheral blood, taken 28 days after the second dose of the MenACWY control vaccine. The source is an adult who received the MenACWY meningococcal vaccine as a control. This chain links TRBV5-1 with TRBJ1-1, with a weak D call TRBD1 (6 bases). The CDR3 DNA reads TGCGCCAGCAGCTTGGCCAGGGGTCGAGCTGGGACTGAAGCTTTCTTT. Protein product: CASSLARGRAGTEAFF.